Sequencing of this TCR beta chain was carried out in a study of T cells in Graves' hyperthyroidism and ophthalmopathy. As regards this clonotype: The antigen is unknown.

Notes on the study in general: Onset of ophthalmopathy came a median about 6.5 months after the model predicted it.

Template material for amplifying TCR beta CDR3 regions consisted of RNA transcripts. With the HTBI primer set, the TCR CDR3 went through a first round of RT-PCR. TCRdb fed the multiplex PCR reads into MiXCR, producing one record per CDR3 protein. The sample contains 300,000 to 400,000 distinct CDR3 sequences, less than 15% of which appear only once. This CDR3 is 15 amino acids long. Germline values: CDR1 SGHTA, CDR2 FQGTGA. Between the trimmed V and J ends, which lost 5 bases and 7 bases, there was a span of 20 bases. The sequencing sample was made of blood. This sequence originates from a woman aged 18-29 years with Graves' hyperthyroidism. This chain joins TRBV7-3 and TRBJ1-2, with D perhaps matching TRBD1 (5 bases). This CDR3 is CASSVRRQGFSGYTF. CDR3 DNA sequence: TGTGCCAGCAGCGTCCGACGGCAGGGATTCAGTGGCTACACCTTC.